A single sample is the source of the 9 T cell receptor beta chains below, sequenced in a study of blood T cell repertoires in COVID-19. Produced via immunoSEQ multiplex PCR; TCRdb's table is partial and in-frame only. Among approximately 260,000 clones listed, around 87% were seen once. The sample was PBMCs or T cells enriched from blood (not recorded which). These receptors came from a woman in her twenties or thirties with acute COVID-19.

A word on this clone: The sample holds other DNA sequences that translate to the same CDR3. J is TRBJ2-1 and V is TRBV19; D unclear. The CDR3 has 16 residues. Trimming cost V 0 bases and J 2 bases, with 11 bases left between them. CDR1 and CDR2 from the germline V gene are LNHDA and SQIVND (reference sequence). CDR3 in DNA: TGTGCCAGTAGTATAGATCGCGCAGGCACCTACAATGAGCAGTTCTTC. Protein sequence: CASSIDRAGTYNEQFF. The full variable domain, completed using reference TRBV19 and TRBJ2-1, is DGGITQSPKYLFRKEGQNVTLSCEQNLNHDAMYWYRQDPGQGLRLIYYSQIVNDFQKGDIAEGYSVSREKKESFPLTVTSAQKNPTAFYLCASSIDRAGTYNEQFFGPGTRLTVL.

This clone was seen once. This chain links TRBV10-3 with TRBJ2-1; 9 bases fit TRBD2. This CDR3 region has 14 residues. CDR1 ENHRY and CDR2 SYGVKD come from the germline V gene. Germline trimming cut 10 bases from V and 2 bases from J; bases unmatched to any gene: 6. In nucleotides, the CDR3 is TGTGCCACCGCAACTAGCGGGCCCTACAATGAGCAGTTCTTC. Its translation is CATATSGPYNEQFF.

The V and J genes are TRBV19 and TRBJ1-4; possible D gene TRBD1, 6 bases. From germline, CDR1 is LNHDA and CDR2 SQIVND (reference sequence). This CDR3 contains 14 residues. Deletions cut 9 bases from V and 5 bases from J, with 16 bases between. CDR3 protein: CASQSTGKNEKLFF. The CDR3 DNA is TGTGCCAGCCAATCGACAGGAAAAAATGAAAAACTGTTTTTT.

The count of this clone is one. The chain links TRBV28 to TRBJ2-3, with 8 bases lining up with TRBD1. CDR3 length equals 15 residues. After removal of 5 bases from V and 4 bases from J, the junction contained 8 bases not matched to a gene. The germline gives CDR1 MDHEN, CDR2 SYDVKM. Here the CDR3 reads CASSPRTGNSDTQYF. CDR3 DNA sequence: TGTGCCAGCAGTCCCCGGACAGGGAATTCAGATACGCAGTATTTT.

The chain carries TRBV19 and TRBJ1-5; D remains ambiguous. The CDR3 length is 16 residues. Germline assignment: CDR1 LNHDA and CDR2 SQIVND (reference sequence). The germline V and J ends were trimmed by 7 bases and 2 bases, with 18 bases remaining between them. The CDR3 protein is CASTRSRGFRNQPQHF. The CDR3 bases are TGTGCCAGTACCCGAAGTCGGGGTTTTCGCAATCAGCCCCAGCATTTT.

The chain is built from TRBV5-4 and TRBJ2-1; weak D call: TRBD2 (6 bases). The CDR3 sequence is 14 residues long. Germline CDR1 SGHNT, CDR2 YYREEE (reference sequence). The ends were cut back, 4 bases at V and 4 bases at J, with 12 bases in the middle. The CDR3 nucleotides are TGTGCCAGCAGCCCTGGGGACTTATACAATGAGCAGTTCTTC. It is translated as CASSPGDLYNEQFF.

This chain uses TRBV7-9 with TRBJ1-1; D gene ambiguous. The germline gives CDR1 SEHNR, CDR2 FQNEAQ (reference sequence). V gave up 5 bases and J gave up 0 bases, with 7 bases separating them. There are 13 residues in the CDR3. The CDR3 nucleotides read TGTGCCAGCAGCCTCGTTATGAACACTGAAGCTTTCTTT. Translated: CASSLVMNTEAFF.

This chain links TRBV19 with TRBJ2-1; no clear D gene. Trimming took 0 bases from V and 0 from J, leaving 6 bases between them. Germline V lookup: CDR1 LNHDA, CDR2 SQIVND (reference sequence). The CDR3 loop spans 15 amino acids. CDR3 in amino acids: CASSIDYSSYNEQFF. In nucleotides, the CDR3 is TGTGCCAGTAGTATAGATTACAGCTCCTACAATGAGCAGTTCTTC.

The chain is built from TRBV9 and TRBJ2-7; 9 nucleotides match TRBD2. This CDR3 spans 16 amino acids. After removal of 0 bases from V and 5 bases from J, the junction contained 9 bases not matched to a gene. Germline V gene lookup returns CDR1 SGDLS and CDR2 YYNGEE. This CDR3 is CASSVGSSGLAHEQYF. The CDR3 DNA sequence: TGTGCCAGCAGCGTAGGTTCGTCGGGACTAGCACACGAGCAGTACTTC.